A single sample gave rise to the 21 T cell receptor beta chains below, sequenced in a study of blood T cells in healthy people across ages. The use of a sample-barcoded 5' primer and a J-beta primer mix characterized a second PCR of roughly 6 to 11 cycles. In TCRdb, the 5' RACE reads were re-called with MiXCR into one record per CDR3 protein. The sample contains some 920,000 distinct CDR3 sequences, roughly half of which appear only once. The sequenced sample was blood. These receptors were collected from a woman between 55 and 75 years old in good health.

This rearrangement joins TRBV20-1 to TRBJ2-3, with no clear D. The CDR3 has 10 amino acids. Per germline, CDR1 DFQATT and CDR2 SNEGSKA (reference sequence). Trimming stripped 8 bases from V and 0 bases from J, with 3 bases between. CDR3 in DNA: TGCAGTCTTAGCACAGATACGCAGTATTTT. The encoded protein is CSLSTDTQYF.

The CDR3 DNA reads as TGTGCCAGCAGCTTACTGGGTGTGAGCAATCAGCCCCAGCATTTT. This translates into CASSLLGVSNQPQHF. J is TRBJ1-5 and V is TRBV7-2; no reliable D call. Germline values: CDR1 SGHTA, CDR2 FQGNSA. The CDR3 totals 15 residues. V lost 2 bases and J lost 1, with 9 bases in between.

The V gene is TRBV6-2 or TRBV6-3, the J gene TRBJ2-7; 15 nucleotides agree with TRBD2. The CDR3 has 20 amino acids. Per the germline V gene, CDR1 is MNHEY and CDR2 is SVGEGT. V trimming: 2 bases; J trimming: 6 bases; junction bases outside the gene matches: 17. The CDR3 sequence is CASSYEARGWTSGRAGEQYF. DNA of the CDR3: TGTGCCAGCAGTTACGAGGCGCGGGGATGGACTAGCGGGAGGGCTGGCGAGCAGTACTTC.

J is TRBJ1-4 and V is TRBV5-4; D remains unclear. The CDR3 extends over 14 amino acids. The germline V and J ends were trimmed by 2 bases and 3 bases, with 8 bases remaining between them. CDR1 and CDR2 (germline): SGHNT, YYREEE (reference sequence). DNA of the CDR3: TGTGCCAGCAGCTTCAGAACCTCTAATGAAAAACTGTTTTTT. It encodes CASSFRTSNEKLFF.

The chain recombines TRBV12-3 or TRBV12-4 with TRBJ2-5; possible D gene TRBD1, 6 bases. V was trimmed by 5 bases and J by 6 bases, leaving 10 bases between them. CDR3 length: 12 amino acids. Here the CDR3 DNA reads TGTGCCAGCAGTACGCAGGGGAAGACCCAGTACTTC. It translates to CASSTQGKTQYF.

The gene calls are TRBV4-2 and TRBJ2-5, with 11 bases fitting TRBD1. This CDR3 is 15 amino acids long. Germline CDR1 reads LGHNA; CDR2 reads YNFKEQ. V was clipped by 3 bases and J by 5 bases; unmatched bases: 5. CDR3 protein: CASSQDGQGAETQYF. CDR3 DNA: TGTGCCAGCAGCCAGGATGGACAGGGGGCTGAGACCCAGTACTTC.

This clonotype has only a few counts. The chain carries TRBV6-5 and TRBJ2-1; TRBD1 is a possible D gene (5 bases). Germline V gene data show CDR1 as MNHEY and CDR2 as SVGAGI. This CDR3 has 13 residues. With 6 bases removed from V and 10 bases from J, the gap between germline ends came to 16 bases. CDR3 residues: CASRVTLGAEQFF. CDR3 nucleotides: TGTGCCAGCAGAGTTACGTTAGGGGCCGAGCAGTTCTTC.

This clonotype was recorded only once. The gene calls are TRBV14 and TRBJ1-4; D remains ambiguous. This CDR3 is built from 13 residues. V dropped 2 bases and J dropped 3 bases, with 4 bases sitting between them. Germline-derived CDR1 and CDR2 are SGHDN and FVKESK. CDR3 DNA: TGTGCCAGCAGCCAATCCTCTAATGAAAAACTGTTTTTT. Its translation is CASSQSSNEKLFF.

This clonotype was recorded once. The V call is TRBV2, the J call TRBJ1-5; no clear D. Germline V lookup: CDR1 SNHLY, CDR2 FYNNEI. Trimming removed 4 bases at V and 0 bases at J, with 7 bases between. This CDR3 contains 14 residues. The chain's CDR3 is CASSVGNSNQPQHF. The CDR3, as DNA: TGTGCCAGCAGTGTAGGAAATAGCAATCAGCCCCAGCATTTT.

CDR3 sequence reads: CASWGLRVADTDTQYF. CDR3 bases: TGTGCCAGCTGGGGCCTTCGGGTAGCGGACACAGATACGCAGTATTTT. The chain employs TRBV7-2 and TRBJ2-3; perhaps TRBD2 as D (6 bases). CDR1 and CDR2 (germline): SGHTA, FQGNSA. V was clipped by 8 bases and J by 2 bases, with 20 bases between them. This CDR3 is built from 16 residues.

The sample holds a few counts of this clonotype. The V gene is TRBV2, the J gene TRBJ2-7, with D unresolved. The end of the DNA aligns better with TRBJ2-5, so the J call may be wrong. Germline V gene lookup returns CDR1 SNHLY and CDR2 FYNNEI. The CDR3 is 9 amino acids. The CDR3 DNA is TGTGCCATTAGAGAGACCCAGTACTTC. This gives the protein CAIRETQYF.

This clonotype was recorded a few times. V gene TRBV4-1 combines with J gene TRBJ2-3; D not resolved. CDR1 and CDR2 from the germline V gene are MGHRA and YSYEKL. The CDR3 loop spans 15 amino acids. V lost 4 bases and J lost 0, with 11 bases in between. In nucleotides, the CDR3 is TGCGCCAGCAGCCCGGCGCGGCTTAGCACAGATACGCAGTATTTT. It is translated as CASSPARLSTDTQYF.

This clonotype showed up just once. The chain recombines TRBV21-1 with TRBJ2-7; TRBD1, the D gene given by the table, was not confirmed from the DNA. TRBV21-1 has pseudogene status. CDR3 length equals 15 residues. The CDR3 region is CASSKVRQGAYEQYF. The DNA for the CDR3 is TGTGCCAGCAGCAAAGTGCGGCAGGGGGCCTACGAGCAGTACTTC.

This clonotype has more than one count but fewer than ten. The chain employs TRBV19 and TRBJ1-5, with unresolved D. CDR1 is LNHDA, CDR2 SQIVND, per germline (reference sequence). The CDR3 contains 14 residues. V lost 5 bases, J lost 6 bases, and 14 bases lay in between. The CDR3: CASSDPLFSQPQHF. The CDR3 DNA reads as TGTGCCAGTAGTGACCCCTTGTTCAGTCAGCCCCAGCATTTT.

The chain employs TRBV28 and TRBJ2-3; D may be TRBD2 (7 bases). CDR3 length: 15 residues. Germline V CDR1 and CDR2: MDHEN, SYDVKM. V lost 6 bases and J 0 bases, leaving 13 bases between the germline ends. CDR3: CASSRGASSTDTQYF. CDR3 in DNA: TGTGCCAGCAGCCGGGGGGCCTCTAGCACAGATACGCAGTATTTT.

This clonotype showed up many times. The gene calls are TRBV4-1 and TRBJ2-3; D may be TRBD1 (7 bases). Trimming took off 0 bases at V and 3 bases at J, with 22 bases between the two ends. Per germline, CDR1 MGHRA and CDR2 YSYEKL. The CDR3 covers 19 residues. CDR3 nucleotides: TGCGCCAGCAGCCAAGAAGGGGGGACAGTTGGATTGAGGACAGATACGCAGTATTTT. Protein sequence: CASSQEGGTVGLRTDTQYF.

The chain has TRBV13 and TRBJ2-3; D might be TRBD1 or TRBD2, each matching 5 bases. Trimming took off 4 bases at V and 2 bases at J, with 16 bases between the two ends. Germline CDR1 is PRHDT and CDR2 is FYEKMQ (reference sequence). The CDR3 length is 16 residues. For the CDR3, the DNA is TGTGCCAGCAGCTCCAGGGACCGAGCGACCACAGATACGCAGTATTTT. Translation gives CASSSRDRATTDTQYF.

The V and J genes are TRBV7-2 and TRBJ2-5; D is unresolved. There are 15 residues in the CDR3. V dropped 4 bases and J dropped 1 base, with 13 bases sitting between them. The germline gives CDR1 SGHTA, CDR2 FQGNSA. Here the CDR3 DNA reads TGTGCCAGCAGCTCAGTCACAAACCCCCAAGAGACCCAGTACTTC. Translation: CASSSVTNPQETQYF.

The chain uses TRBV29-1 and TRBJ2-3; 9 nucleotides align to TRBD2. Germline CDR1 reads SQVTM; CDR2 reads ANQGSEA. The CDR3 is 15 amino acids. J gave up 9 bases and V 3 bases, and 13 bases lay outside the gene matches. CDR3 amino acids: CSVESGREGPETQYF. In DNA form, the CDR3 reads TGCAGCGTTGAGAGTGGGCGGGAGGGCCCGGAGACGCAGTATTTT.

V gene TRBV24-1 combines with J gene TRBJ2-5, with D possibly TRBD1 on 7 matching bases. V lost 9 bases, J lost 4 bases, and 11 bases lay in between. This CDR3 has 12 residues. Germline V gives CDR1 KGHDR, CDR2 SFDVKD. Here the CDR3 reads CATRGTAETQYF. The DNA for the CDR3 is TGTGCCACCCGCGGGACAGCAGAGACCCAGTACTTC.

The chain employs TRBV20-1 and TRBJ2-1; 7 positions agree with TRBD2. Germline lookup yields CDR1 DFQATT and CDR2 SNEGSKA (reference sequence). The CDR3 extends over 15 amino acids. Trimming at V came to 1 base and at J to 0 bases, leaving 3 bases not matched to a gene. The CDR3 region is CSARVREASYNEQFF. DNA of the CDR3: TGCAGTGCTAGAGTTCGGGAGGCCTCCTACAATGAGCAGTTCTTC.